The 13 T cell receptor beta chains presented below share a single source sample, sequenced in a study of T-cell reconstitution after alpha-beta-depleted transplantation in children. Preparation of the TCRbeta library involved a method that used unique molecular identifiers. TCRdb ran MiXCR on the PCR reads and lists one entry per CDR3 protein. The profile shows hundreds of thousands of distinct CDR3 sequences, 20% to 25% of them singletons. The source was PBMCs, mostly from graft donor cells, collected 360 days after TCRalphabeta/CD19-depleted stem cell transplant. Receptors were obtained from a boy under two years old who had a stem cell transplant for acute myeloid leukemia, so the T cells may come from the graft donor.

This clonotype was picked up many times. The CDR3 spells CAWSRSDQSYEQYF. The DNA of the CDR3 is TGTGCCTGGAGTCGATCGGACCAGTCCTACGAGCAGTACTTC. The chain couples TRBV30 to TRBJ2-7; D unclear. The V gene lost 2 bases and the J gene lost 1 base, with 12 bases spanning the gap. The CDR3 contains 14 residues. Germline CDR1 reads GTSNPN; CDR2 reads SVGIG (reference sequence).

This clonotype was detected many times. This chain connects TRBV20-1 to TRBJ2-1; D perhaps matches TRBD2 (6 bases). V lost 3 bases, J lost 3 bases, and 15 bases lay in between. This CDR3 is 15 amino acids long. CDR1 is DFQATT, CDR2 SNEGSKA, per germline (reference sequence). The CDR3 loop reads CSARMVADIYNEQFF. The CDR3 nucleotides read TGCAGTGCTAGGATGGTAGCGGACATCTACAATGAGCAGTTCTTC.

This chain links TRBV11-2 with TRBJ2-2; 9 bases are a match to TRBD2. The CDR3 has 17 amino acids. Germline CDR1 is SGHAT and CDR2 is FQNNGV. J was trimmed by 2 bases and V by 0 bases; bases with no gene match: 4. CDR3 sequence: CASSLDLRGGNTGELFF. In nucleotides, the CDR3 is TGTGCCAGCAGCTTAGACTTGCGGGGGGGCAACACCGGGGAGCTGTTTTTT.

This chain uses TRBV20-1 with TRBJ2-7; a weak D match, TRBD2 (5 bases). Germline lookup yields CDR1 DFQATT and CDR2 SNEGSKA (reference sequence). The CDR3 is 13 amino acids. V dropped 4 bases and J dropped 2 bases, with 12 bases sitting between them. This chain's CDR3 is CSATSGYAYEQYV. The CDR3 region has the DNA TGCAGTGCTACTTCGGGATACGCCTACGAGCAGTACGTC.

This chain uses TRBV20-1 with TRBJ1-5; D unclear. The CDR3 spans 17 residues. Per the germline V gene, CDR1 is DFQATT and CDR2 is SNEGSKA (reference sequence). The ends were cut back, 0 bases at V and 7 bases at J, with 22 bases in the middle. CDR3 in amino acids: CSARDSRPLGWEQPQHF. The CDR3 DNA follows: TGCAGTGCTAGAGATTCCCGACCACTGGGTTGGGAACAGCCCCAGCATTTT.

The sample holds many counts of this clonotype. J is TRBJ2-5 and V is TRBV12-3 or TRBV12-4, with 8 bases matching TRBD1. Trimming at V came to 4 bases and at J to 2 bases, leaving 6 bases not matched to a gene. The CDR3 runs to 15 residues. This CDR3 is CASSSWTGSQETQYF. For the CDR3, the DNA is TGTGCCAGCAGTTCCTGGACAGGGTCACAAGAGACCCAGTACTTC.

The V and J genes are TRBV30 and TRBJ2-7; D may be TRBD1 (6 bases). V lost 2 bases to trimming and J lost 6 bases, with 11 bases between them. Germline assignment: CDR1 GTSNPN and CDR2 SVGIG (reference sequence). CDR3 length: 12 amino acids. Here the CDR3 reads CAWSPIRGEQYF. As DNA, the CDR3 is TGTGCCTGGAGTCCCATCAGGGGCGAGCAGTACTTC.

This clonotype was seen repeatedly, ten times or more. This sequence joins TRBV4-1 and TRBJ2-1, with TRBD2 as a possible D gene (7 bases). Germline values: CDR1 MGHRA, CDR2 YSYEKL. This CDR3 is built from 15 residues. V lost 5 bases to trimming and J lost 6 bases, with 17 bases between them. The CDR3 sequence is CASSVGRGGVNEQFF. CDR3 nucleotide sequence: TGCGCCAGCAGCGTAGGTAGGGGGGGCGTCAATGAGCAGTTCTTC.

This clonotype was counted at least ten times. The chain links TRBV20-1 to TRBJ2-2, with 9 bases fitting TRBD1. J lost 7 bases, V lost 5 bases, and 5 bases had no gene match. Germline values: CDR1 DFQATT, CDR2 SNEGSKA (reference sequence). The CDR3 covers 13 residues. The DNA for the CDR3 is TGCAGTGCTCTCCGGGACAGGGTCGGGGAGCTGTTTTTT. It specifies CSALRDRVGELFF.

The chain combines TRBV9 with TRBJ2-3; 9 bases map to TRBD2. The ends lost 0 bases at V and 6 bases at J; junction bases unmatched: 8. The germline V gene has CDR1 SGDLS and CDR2 YYNGEE. This CDR3 region has 16 residues. The CDR3: CASSVVSGGFQDTQYF. In DNA, the CDR3 is TGTGCCAGCAGCGTAGTTAGCGGGGGTTTCCAGGATACGCAGTATTTT.

This clonotype was detected a few times. The rearrangement links TRBV29-1 to TRBJ2-7; 12 nucleotides line up with TRBD1. Germline CDR1 reads SQVTM; CDR2 reads ANQGSEA. V was clipped by 7 bases and J by 5 bases; unmatched bases: 9. This CDR3 has 14 amino acids. The CDR3 spells CSACSGTGGDEQYF. The CDR3 DNA is TGCAGCGCATGTAGCGGGACAGGGGGCGACGAGCAGTACTTC.

This chain links TRBV28 with TRBJ2-5; unclear D gene. The germline V gene encodes CDR1 MDHEN and CDR2 SYDVKM. This CDR3 is built from 14 residues. Trimming took 2 bases from V and 0 from J, leaving 7 bases between them. Here the CDR3 DNA reads TGTGCCAGCAGTTTAAGAAGCTACCAAGAGACCCAGTACTTC. Amino acids: CASSLRSYQETQYF.

This clonotype has more than one count but fewer than ten. This chain links TRBV29-1 with TRBJ2-7, with no clear D. Germline V gives CDR1 SQVTM, CDR2 ANQGSEA. Trimming pared 0 bases from V and 3 bases from J, leaving 12 bases between. The CDR3 runs 14 residues. This CDR3 is CSVEERNLRYEQYF. The DNA of the CDR3 is TGCAGCGTTGAAGAACGGAACTTACGCTACGAGCAGTACTTC.